These 6 T cell receptor beta chains were sequenced from one sample in a study of early T cells in non-severe SARS-CoV-2 infection. TCRdb reprocessed the 5' RACE reads via MiXCR and lists one record per CDR3 protein. The sample has around 61,000 distinct CDR3 sequences; roughly a tenth are singletons. The source material was whole blood. The receptors derive from an adult who was a healthcare worker with PCR-confirmed SARS-CoV-2 infection or an uninfected control (not recorded which).

The CDR3 region has the DNA TGCGCCAGCAGCTTGTCCCAGGGAAGCACCGGGGAGCTGTTTTTT. It specifies CASSLSQGSTGELFF. This chain uses TRBV5-1 with TRBJ2-2; D is possibly TRBD1 (5 bases). Per the germline V gene, CDR1 is SGHRS and CDR2 is YFSETQ. CDR3 size: 15 residues. The V and J ends lost 1 base and 4 bases respectively, with 11 bases between them.

V usage is TRBV5-1 and J usage is TRBJ2-3; D ambiguous. The CDR3 has 14 residues. Germline V gene sequence: CDR1 SGHRS, CDR2 YFSETQ. V shed 0 bases and J shed 2 bases, with 7 bases lying between them. The CDR3 DNA reads TGCGCCAGCAGCTTGGATACCCTCACAGATACGCAGTATTTT. Residues: CASSLDTLTDTQYF.

This clonotype occurred many times. V usage is TRBV3-1 and J usage is TRBJ2-7; no reliable D call. V lost 3 bases and J lost 5, with 5 bases in between. CDR3 length equals 11 residues. CDR1 and CDR2 (germline): LGHDT, YNNKEL (reference sequence). DNA for the CDR3: TGTGCCAGCAGCCACCATAACGAGCAGTACTTC. Amino acid sequence: CASSHHNEQYF.

This clonotype was detected only a few times. The rearrangement joins TRBV2 to TRBJ2-7, with D unclear. V lost 5 bases to trimming and J lost 1 base, with 12 bases between them. The CDR3 loop spans 14 amino acids. From germline, CDR1 is SNHLY and CDR2 FYNNEI. The CDR3 here is CASSPIDGSYEQYF. The CDR3, as DNA: TGTGCCAGCAGTCCGATTGACGGGTCCTACGAGCAGTACTTC.

This clonotype was picked up many times. This chain links TRBV12-3 or TRBV12-4 with TRBJ1-5; D is possibly TRBD1 (6 bases). The V gene lost 6 bases and the J gene lost 0 bases, with 12 bases spanning the gap. CDR3 length: 15 amino acids. Here the CDR3 DNA reads TGTGCCAGCAGGAAACAGGGTTATAGCAATCAGCCCCAGCATTTT. This sequence encodes CASRKQGYSNQPQHF.

The V gene is TRBV29-1, the J gene TRBJ2-5; weak D call: TRBD1 (5 bases). The CDR3 spans 15 residues. The germline gives CDR1 SQVTM, CDR2 ANQGSEA. The V end lost 6 bases, the J end lost 3 bases, and 20 bases lay between the germline ends. The CDR3 sequence: CSVAGPQLPKETQYF. CDR3 DNA: TGCAGCGTCGCAGGGCCGCAACTTCCCAAAGAGACCCAGTACTTC.